The 8 T cell receptor beta chains listed next were all sequenced from one sample in a study of response to subunit inactivated influenza vaccine. TCRdb re-called the RT-PCR reads with MiXCR, one entry per CDR3 protein. Among more than 450,000 distinct CDR3 sequences listed, 6% to 9% were seen once. The specimen was PBMCs from blood, collected roughly 24 months after vaccination. These receptors all come from a man aged 50-75 years who received an inactivated influenza vaccine.

This clonotype was counted many times. The gene calls are TRBV5-1 and TRBJ1-5; tentative D call: TRBD1 (5 bases). The CDR3 length is 15 residues. V was cut by 4 bases and J by 5 bases, with 16 bases left in between. Germline values: CDR1 SGHRS, CDR2 YFSETQ. CDR3 sequence reads: CASSEGEGNYQPQHF. In DNA, the CDR3 is TGCGCCAGCAGCGAGGGCGAGGGGAATTATCAGCCCCAGCATTTT.

This chain uses TRBV6-5 with TRBJ2-2; possible D gene TRBD2, 6 bases. Germline CDR1 is MNHEY and CDR2 is SVGAGI. The CDR3 is made up of 14 amino acids. Trimming stripped 4 bases from V and 5 bases from J, with 11 bases between. The CDR3 DNA sequence: TGTGCCAGCAGTTGGGAGGAGAGGACCGGGGAGCTGTTTTTT. It codes for CASSWEERTGELFF.

The chain employs TRBV7-9 and TRBJ2-5, with 11 positions matching TRBD1. The V and J ends lost 2 bases and 1 base, in that order; junction bases with no gene match: 6. Germline-derived CDR1 and CDR2 are SEHNR and FQNEAQ (reference sequence). The CDR3 runs 17 residues. The CDR3 nucleotides read TGTGCCAGCAGCTTACCAGGGACAGGGGGATTCCAAGAGACCCAGTACTTC. Translation: CASSLPGTGGFQETQYF.

There are a few counts of this clonotype. The rearrangement joins TRBV4-1 to TRBJ1-5, with no clear D. The V and J ends lost 0 bases and 2 bases respectively, with 11 bases between them. The CDR3 spans 16 residues. Germline-derived CDR1 and CDR2 are MGHRA and YSYEKL. CDR3 loop: CASSQDRGLGNQPQHF. The CDR3 nucleotides read TGCGCCAGCAGCCAAGATCGGGGTCTAGGCAATCAGCCCCAGCATTTT.

This clonotype was seen at least ten times. The rearrangement uses TRBV12-3 or TRBV12-4 and TRBJ2-5, with 12 bases matching TRBD2. V lost 6 bases and J lost 2; bases outside the gene matches: 7. This CDR3 comprises 16 residues. The DNA for the CDR3 is TGTGCCAGCAGCGCGACTAGCGGGGGAGTACAAGAGACCCAGTACTTC. It specifies CASSATSGGVQETQYF.

The table lists this clonotype with many counts. V and J are TRBV11-1 and TRBJ2-3; possibly TRBD2 for D (6 bases). Per the germline V gene, CDR1 is SGHAT and CDR2 is FQDESV (reference sequence). Deletions cut 7 bases from V and 2 bases from J, with 25 bases between. The CDR3 is 18 residues long. The chain's CDR3 is CASIVINDGSVNTDTQYF. The CDR3 nucleotides read TGTGCCAGCATCGTAATCAACGACGGGAGTGTTAACACAGATACGCAGTATTTT.

This clonotype was recorded many times. The chain carries TRBV28 and TRBJ2-7, with 8 bases fitting TRBD1. The CDR3 runs 15 residues. Germline loops: CDR1 MDHEN, CDR2 SYDVKM. The V and J ends lost 2 bases and 4 bases, in that order; junction bases with no gene match: 7. The CDR3 reads CASSLPGQAAYEQYF. The CDR3 nucleotides read TGTGCCAGCAGTTTACCGGGACAGGCAGCGTACGAGCAGTACTTC.

In this sample, this clonotype turned up a few times. The chain links TRBV18 to TRBJ2-7, with a tentative D call TRBD2 (6 bases). The germline V gene encodes CDR1 KGHSH and CDR2 LQKENI. V gave up 3 bases and J gave up 0 bases, with 9 bases separating them. The CDR3 runs 14 residues. The CDR3 DNA reads TGTGCCAGCTCACCGGGTAGCGGCTCCTACGAGCAGTACTTC. Translation gives CASSPGSGSYEQYF. Together with reference TRBV18 and TRBJ2-7, the CDR3 gives the full variable domain: NAGVMQNPRHLVRRRGQEARLRCSPMKGHSHVYWYRQLPEEGLKFMVYLQKENIIDESGMPKERFSAEFPKEGPSILRIQQVVRGDSAAYFCASSPGSGSYEQYFGPGTRLTVT.